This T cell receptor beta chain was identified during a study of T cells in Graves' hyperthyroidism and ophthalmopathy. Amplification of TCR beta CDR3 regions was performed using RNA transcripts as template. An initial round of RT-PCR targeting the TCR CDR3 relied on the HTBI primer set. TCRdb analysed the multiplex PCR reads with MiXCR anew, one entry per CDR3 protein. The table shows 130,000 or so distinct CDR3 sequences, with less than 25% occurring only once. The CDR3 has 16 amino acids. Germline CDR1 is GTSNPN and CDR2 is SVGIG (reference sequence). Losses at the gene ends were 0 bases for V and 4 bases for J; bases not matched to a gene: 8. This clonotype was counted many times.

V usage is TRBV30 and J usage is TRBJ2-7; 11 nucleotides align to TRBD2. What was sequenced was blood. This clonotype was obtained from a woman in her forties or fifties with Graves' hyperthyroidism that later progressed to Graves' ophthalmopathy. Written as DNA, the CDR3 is TGTGCCTGGAGTGTAGGATTAGCGGGAGGGGGGTACGAGCAGTACTTC. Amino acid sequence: CAWSVGLAGGGYEQYF.